One T cell receptor beta chain is described in this entry. At one boundary the junction diverges from the germline segment, which might be a read error. There are 12 residues in the CDR3. Germline V gene lookup returns CDR1 LGHDT and CDR2 YNNKEL (reference sequence). Participants were aged roughly 18 to 90 years, lived in roughly 25 US areas, and enrolled virtually. Libraries were prepared by immunoSEQ multiplex PCR; TCRdb keeps only in-frame clonotypes and omits some of them. Of 95,000 to 150,000 clones in the sample, 84% were seen once. This entry comes from a study of blood T cell repertoires in COVID-19. Study-level information: COVID-19 samples, acute and convalescent, were from the United States, Italy and Spain.

The J gene is TRBJ1-2, the V gene TRBV3-1 (or the pseudogene TRBV3-2); D is unclear. The clonotype originates from a woman aged 25 to 39 who had recovered from COVID-19. Sequencing was done on a sample of PBMCs or T cells enriched from blood (not recorded which). The CDR3 spells CASSQVNYGYTF. The CDR3 DNA sequence: TGTGCCAGCAGTCAAGTAAACTATGGCTACACCTTC.